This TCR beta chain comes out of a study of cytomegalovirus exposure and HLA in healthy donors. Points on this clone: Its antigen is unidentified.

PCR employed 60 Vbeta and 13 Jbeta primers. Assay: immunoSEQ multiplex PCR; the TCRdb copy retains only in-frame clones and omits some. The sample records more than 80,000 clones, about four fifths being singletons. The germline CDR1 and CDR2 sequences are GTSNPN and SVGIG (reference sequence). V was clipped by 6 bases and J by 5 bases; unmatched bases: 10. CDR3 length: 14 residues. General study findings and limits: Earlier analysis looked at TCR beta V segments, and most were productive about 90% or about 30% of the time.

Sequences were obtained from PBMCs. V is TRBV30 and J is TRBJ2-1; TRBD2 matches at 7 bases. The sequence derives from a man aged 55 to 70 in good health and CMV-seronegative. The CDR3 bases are TGTGCCTGTTCATCCGGGGACTACAACAATGAGCAGTTCTTC. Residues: CACSSGDYNNEQFF.